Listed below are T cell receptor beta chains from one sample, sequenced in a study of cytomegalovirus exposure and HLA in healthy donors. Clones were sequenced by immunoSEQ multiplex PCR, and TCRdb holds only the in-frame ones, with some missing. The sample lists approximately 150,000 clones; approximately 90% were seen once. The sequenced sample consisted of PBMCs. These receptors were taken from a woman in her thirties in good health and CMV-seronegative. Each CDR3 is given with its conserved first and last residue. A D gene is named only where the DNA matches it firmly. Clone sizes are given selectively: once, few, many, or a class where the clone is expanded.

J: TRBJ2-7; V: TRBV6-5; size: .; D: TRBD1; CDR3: CASSPTSTGSYEQYF; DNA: TGTGCCAGCAGCCCCACCTCGACAGGGTCCTACGAGCAGTACTTC
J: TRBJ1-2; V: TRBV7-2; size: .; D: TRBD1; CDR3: CASSSGQGAGYTF; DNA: TGTGCCAGCAGCTCTGGACAGGGAGCTGGCTACACCTTC
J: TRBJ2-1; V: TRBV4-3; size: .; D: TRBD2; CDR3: CASSQERVLAGAYNEQFF; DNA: TGCGCCAGCAGCCAAGAGCGGGTACTAGCGGGGGCTTACAATGAGCAGTTCTTC
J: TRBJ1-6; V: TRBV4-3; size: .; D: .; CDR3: CASSQGEGYSPLHF; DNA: TGCGCCAGCAGCCAAGGAGAGGGTTACTCACCCCTCCACTTT
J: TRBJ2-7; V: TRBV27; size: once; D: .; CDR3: CASRALATGYSYEQYF; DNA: TGTGCCAGCAGGGCTTTAGCAACAGGGTACTCCTACGAGCAGTACTTC
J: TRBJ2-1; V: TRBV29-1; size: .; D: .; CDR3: CSVGGVVGNEQFF; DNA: TGCAGCGTGGGGGGAGTGGTGGGAAATGAGCAGTTCTTC
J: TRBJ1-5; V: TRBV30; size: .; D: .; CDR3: CAWSLGHLGQPQHF; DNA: TGTGCCTGGAGTCTTGGACATCTGGGTCAGCCCCAGCATTTT
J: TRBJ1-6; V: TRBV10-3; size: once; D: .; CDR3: CAISDSSYNSPLHF; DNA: TGTGCCATCAGTGACTCCTCCTATAATTCACCCCTCCACTTT
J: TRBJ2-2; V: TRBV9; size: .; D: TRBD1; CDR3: CASSTRTGGNGELFF; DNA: TGTGCCAGCAGCACCCGGACAGGGGGCAACGGGGAGCTGTTTTTT
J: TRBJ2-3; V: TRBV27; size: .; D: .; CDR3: CASRGQYVRTDTQYF; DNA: TGTGCCAGCAGGGGCCAGTACGTCCGCACAGATACGCAGTATTTT
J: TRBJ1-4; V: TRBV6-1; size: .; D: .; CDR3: CASRLTAGGEKLFF; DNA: TGTGCCAGCAGATTAACCGCAGGTGGTGAAAAACTGTTTTTT
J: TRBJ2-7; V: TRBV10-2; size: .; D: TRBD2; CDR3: CASSELRQGGEQYF; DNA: TGCGCCAGCAGTGAGTTGAGGCAGGGAGGGGAGCAGTACTTC
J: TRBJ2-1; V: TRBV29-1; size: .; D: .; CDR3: CSVPPERIRSYNEQFF; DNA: TGCAGCGTTCCACCGGAGCGGATTCGCTCCTACAATGAGCAGTTCTTC
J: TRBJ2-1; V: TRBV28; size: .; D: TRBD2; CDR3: CASSLPGLAGEAYNEQFF; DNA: TGTGCCAGCAGTTTACCGGGACTAGCGGGAGAAGCCTACAATGAGCAGTTCTTC
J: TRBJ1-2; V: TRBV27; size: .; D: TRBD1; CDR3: CASWTGSHGYTF; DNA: TGTGCCAGCTGGACAGGGTCGCATGGCTACACCTTC
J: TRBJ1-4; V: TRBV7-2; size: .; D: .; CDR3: CASRYDSTSNEKLFF; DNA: TGTGCCAGCAGATATGACAGCACTTCTAATGAAAAACTGTTTTTT
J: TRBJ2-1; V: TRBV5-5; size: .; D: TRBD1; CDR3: CASSLLWDRGLGEQFF; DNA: TGTGCCAGCAGCTTGTTATGGGACAGGGGGTTGGGTGAGCAGTTCTTC
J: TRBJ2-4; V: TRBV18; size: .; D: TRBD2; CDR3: CASSTSTRTSGLGFGIQYF; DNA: TGTGCCAGCTCGACCAGCACCAGGACTAGCGGCCTTGGGTTTGGCATTCAGTACTTC
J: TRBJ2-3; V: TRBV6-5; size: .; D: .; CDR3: CASTQLGLPPDTQYF; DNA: TGTGCCAGCACCCAACTGGGCCTCCCCCCCGATACGCAGTATTTT
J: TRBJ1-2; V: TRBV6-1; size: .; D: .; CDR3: CASNLLTGTNYGYTF; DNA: TGTGCCAGCAACCTTCTAACAGGAACCAACTATGGCTACACCTTC
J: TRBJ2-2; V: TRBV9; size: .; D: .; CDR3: CASSVGRVSGELFF; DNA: TGTGCCAGCAGCGTAGGGAGGGTCAGCGGGGAGCTGTTTTTT
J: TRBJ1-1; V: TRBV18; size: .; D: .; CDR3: CASSQGQNTEAFF; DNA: TGTGCCAGCTCACAGGGACAGAACACTGAAGCTTTCTTT
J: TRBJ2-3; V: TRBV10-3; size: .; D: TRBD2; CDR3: CAISEPTGLAGSDTQYF; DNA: TGTGCCATCAGTGAACCGACAGGACTAGCGGGATCCGATACGCAGTATTTT
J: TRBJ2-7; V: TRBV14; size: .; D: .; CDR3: CTSSQDLGQGNRYEQYF; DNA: TGTACCAGCAGCCAAGATCTTGGGCAGGGAAATCGCTACGAGCAGTACTTC
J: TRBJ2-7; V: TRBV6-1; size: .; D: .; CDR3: CASRYYEQYF; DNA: TGTGCCAGCAGATACTACGAGCAGTACTTC
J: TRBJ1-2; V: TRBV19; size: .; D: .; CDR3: CASNLDSSYGYTF; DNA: TGTGCCAGTAACCTCGACAGCTCCTATGGCTACACCTTC
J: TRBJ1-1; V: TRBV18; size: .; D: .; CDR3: CASSPNPVVEAFF; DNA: TGTGCCAGCTCACCAAACCCGGTGGTAGAAGCTTTCTTT
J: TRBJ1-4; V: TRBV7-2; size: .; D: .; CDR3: CASSLAGPDEKLFF; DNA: TGTGCCAGCAGCTTGGCGGGGCCGGATGAAAAACTGTTTTTT
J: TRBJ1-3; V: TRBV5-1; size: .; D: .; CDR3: CASSLAGSSGNTIYF; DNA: TGCGCCAGCAGCTTGGCAGGGTCTTCTGGAAACACCATATATTTT
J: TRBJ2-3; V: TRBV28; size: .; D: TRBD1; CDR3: CATRTGSEGTDTQYF; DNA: TGTGCCACCAGGACAGGCAGCGAAGGCACAGATACGCAGTATTTT
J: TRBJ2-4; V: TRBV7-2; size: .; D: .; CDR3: CASSLKGPLGKNIQYF; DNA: TGTGCCAGCAGCTTAAAGGGGCCATTAGGCAAAAACATTCAGTACTTC
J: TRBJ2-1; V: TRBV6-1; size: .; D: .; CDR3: CASSEGLRYEQFF; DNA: TGTGCCAGCAGTGAAGGGCTTCGTTATGAGCAGTTCTTC
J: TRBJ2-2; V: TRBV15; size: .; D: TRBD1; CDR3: CATSPQGTGTGELFF; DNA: TGTGCCACCAGCCCCCAAGGGACAGGAACCGGGGAGCTGTTTTTT
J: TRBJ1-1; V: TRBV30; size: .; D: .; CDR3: CAWSVRGVNTEAFF; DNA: TGTGCCTGGAGTGTACGGGGAGTCAACACTGAAGCTTTCTTT
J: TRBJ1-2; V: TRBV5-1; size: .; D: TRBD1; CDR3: CASSLEGTGKHTF; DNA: TGCGCCAGCAGCTTGGAGGGGACAGGGAAACACACCTTC
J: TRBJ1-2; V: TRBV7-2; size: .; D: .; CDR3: CASSHSRGQSNYGYTF; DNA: TGTGCCAGCAGCCACTCCAGGGGACAATCTAACTATGGCTACACCTTC
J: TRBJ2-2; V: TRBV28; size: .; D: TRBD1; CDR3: CASSSPGQGAGGELFF; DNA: TGTGCCAGCAGTTCCCCGGGACAGGGGGCGGGCGGGGAGCTGTTTTTT
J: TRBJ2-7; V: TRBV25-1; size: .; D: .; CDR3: CASTDYSYEQYF; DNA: TGTGCCAGCACGGACTACAGTTACGAGCAGTACTTC
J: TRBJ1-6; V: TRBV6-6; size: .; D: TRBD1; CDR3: CASRHGDRGYRSLHF; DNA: TGTGCCAGCCGCCATGGGGACAGGGGTTATCGGTCCCTCCACTTT
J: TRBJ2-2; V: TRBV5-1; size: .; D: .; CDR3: CASSSGLTGELFF; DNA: TGCGCCAGCAGCTCGGGGTTAACCGGGGAGCTGTTTTTT
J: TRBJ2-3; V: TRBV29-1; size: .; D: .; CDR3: CSARTEPDTQYF; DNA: TGCAGCGCTCGGACTGAACCAGATACGCAGTATTTT
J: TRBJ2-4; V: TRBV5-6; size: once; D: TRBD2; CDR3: CASSLAGAATNIQYF; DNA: TGTGCCAGCAGCTTAGCGGGAGCAGCAACGAACATTCAGTACTTC
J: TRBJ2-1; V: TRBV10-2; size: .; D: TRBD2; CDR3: CASSRLAGEIEQFF; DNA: TGCGCCAGCAGTAGGCTAGCGGGGGAGATTGAGCAGTTCTTC
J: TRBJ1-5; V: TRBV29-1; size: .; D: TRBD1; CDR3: CSVRTGGSNQPQHF; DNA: TGCAGCGTTCGGACAGGGGGTAGCAATCAGCCCCAGCATTTT
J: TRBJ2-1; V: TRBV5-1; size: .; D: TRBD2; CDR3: CASSYIPGTSGSYEQFF; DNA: TGCGCCAGCAGCTATATCCCCGGGACTAGCGGGAGTTATGAGCAGTTCTTC
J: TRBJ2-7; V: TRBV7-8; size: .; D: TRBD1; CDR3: CASSLMVTGNAYEQYF; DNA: TGTGCCAGCAGCTTAATGGTGACAGGGAATGCCTACGAGCAGTACTTC
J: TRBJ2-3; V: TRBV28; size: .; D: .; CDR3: CASSFNGISTDTQYF; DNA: TGTGCCAGCAGTTTTAACGGGATTAGCACAGATACGCAGTATTTT
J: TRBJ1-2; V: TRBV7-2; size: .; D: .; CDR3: CASSPWDKPNYGYTF; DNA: TGTGCCAGCAGCCCATGGGACAAGCCTAACTATGGCTACACCTTC
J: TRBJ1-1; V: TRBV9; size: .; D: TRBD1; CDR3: CASSGGDSYTEAFF; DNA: TGTGCCAGCAGCGGGGGGGACAGTTACACTGAAGCTTTCTTT